Below are 9 T cell receptor beta chains sequenced from a single sample in a study of blood T cell repertoires in COVID-19. Data came from immunoSEQ multiplex PCR; TCRdb stores just in-frame clones and leaves some out. The data show under 200,000 clones, 80% to 90% seen once. Sequenced input: peripheral blood. All receptors derive from a woman aged 55 to 70 with COVID-19, enrolled during active disease.

V gene TRBV11-2 combines with J gene TRBJ1-4, with D unclear. The length of the CDR3 is 19 residues. Germline lookup yields CDR1 SGHAT and CDR2 FQNNGV. V lost 0 bases and J lost 3, with 20 bases in between. CDR3 nucleotides: TGTGCCAGCAGCTTAGATTTGAATCGTCCGCGTCCTCCTAATGAAAAACTGTTTTTT. Translating it yields CASSLDLNRPRPPNEKLFF.

The chain couples TRBV14 to TRBJ1-1, with D perhaps TRBD1 (6 bases). The CDR3 extends over 12 amino acids. Germline CDR1 reads SGHDN; CDR2 reads FVKESK. Between the trimmed V and J ends, which lost 5 bases and 7 bases, there was a span of 11 bases. CDR3 DNA: TGTGCCAGCAGCGACAGGAACTTTGAAGCTTTCTTT. As protein: CASSDRNFEAFF.

This clone has only one observation. This chain links TRBV7-3 with TRBJ1-1; 10 bases are shared with TRBD1. Germline V gene sequence: CDR1 SGHTA, CDR2 FQGTGA. V gave up 5 bases and J gave up 8 bases; unmatched junction bases: 11. This CDR3 contains 15 residues. DNA of the CDR3: TGTGCCAGCAGCCAAAGACAGGGGGCTAGATCGGAAGCTTTCTTT. As protein: CASSQRQGARSEAFF.

This clone has more than one count but fewer than ten. V and J are TRBV6-5 and TRBJ2-1; 9 bases are shared with TRBD2. There are 14 residues in the CDR3. The V gene's germline CDR1 is MNHEY and CDR2 SVGAGI. The J segment lost 9 bases and the V segment lost 4 bases, leaving 7 bases of the junction unmatched. CDR3: CASSLLAGAVEQFF. The DNA of the CDR3 is TGTGCCAGCAGTTTATTAGCGGGAGCGGTTGAGCAGTTCTTC.

The rearrangement links TRBV19 to TRBJ1-1, with a weak D call TRBD1 (6 bases). There are 13 residues in the CDR3. Trimming left V 6 bases short and J 8 bases short, with 16 bases between. The V gene's germline CDR1 is LNHDA and CDR2 SQIVND (reference sequence). The DNA for the CDR3 is TGTGCCAGTAGGGTGACAGGCTCAGCCGAAGCTTTCTTT. This gives the protein CASRVTGSAEAFF.

The chain has TRBV15 and TRBJ2-1, with TRBD2 matching 13 bases. Germline lookup yields CDR1 LNHNV and CDR2 YYDKDF (reference sequence). This CDR3 is 18 amino acids long. With V trimmed by 0 bases and J by 8 bases, 10 bases remained unmatched. In DNA form, the CDR3 reads TGTGCCACCAGCAGAGACTCAGTAAGGACTAGCGGGAGTGATGAGCAGTTCTTC. Amino acid sequence: CATSRDSVRTSGSDEQFF.

This chain joins TRBV7-3 and TRBJ2-1; the match to TRBD2 covers 11 bases. V trimming: 0 bases; J trimming: 9 bases; junction bases outside the gene matches: 7. This CDR3 has 16 residues. CDR1 is SGHTA and CDR2 is FQGTGA in the germline V gene. In DNA form, the CDR3 reads TGTGCCAGCAGCTTAACGCCTACTAGCGGGAGTCTTGAGCAGTTCTTC. Its protein is CASSLTPTSGSLEQFF. The whole variable domain, filled in from reference TRBV7-3 and TRBJ2-1, reads GAGVSQTPSNKVTEKGKYVELRCDPISGHTALYWYRQSLGQGPEFLIYFQGTGAADDSGLPNDRFFAVRPEGSVSTLKIQRTERGDSAVYLCASSLTPTSGSLEQFFGPGTRLTVL.

This clone has a handful of counts. The chain has TRBV9 and TRBJ1-6; 7 nucleotides align to TRBD1. The CDR3 contains 14 residues. The V and J ends lost 4 bases and 7 bases, in that order; junction bases with no gene match: 5. Germline CDR1 reads SGDLS; CDR2 reads YYNGEE. The CDR3 sequence is CASSSGQENSPLHF. The CDR3 region has the DNA TGTGCCAGCAGCTCCGGACAGGAGAATTCACCCCTCCACTTT.

V gene TRBV2 combines with J gene TRBJ2-6, with D possibly being TRBD2 (5 bases). This CDR3 has 15 residues. Germline-derived CDR1 and CDR2 are SNHLY and FYNNEI. The germline V and J ends were trimmed by 7 bases and 2 bases, with 12 bases remaining between them. As DNA, the CDR3 is TGTGCCAGCAATTTCGGGGATACTGGGGCCAACGTCCTGACTTTC. Translation gives CASNFGDTGANVLTF.